Listed below are T cell receptor beta chains from one sample, sequenced in a study of blood T cell repertoires in COVID-19. Using immunoSEQ multiplex PCR, the repertoire was profiled, and TCRdb retains in-frame clones only, with some absent. The sample consists of nearly 350,000 clones, around nine tenths of them appearing once. The source material was peripheral blood. The receptors originated from a woman aged 70 to 79 with COVID-19, enrolled during active disease. The conserved cysteine and the conserved F or W are not part of the CDR3 here. The order of the fields is V gene, J gene, CDR3 protein.

v_gene: TRBV24-1
j_gene: TRBJ2-7
CDR3aa: ATSDSGTGKQY

v_gene: TRBV19
j_gene: TRBJ1-2
CDR3aa: ASSIANREGYGYT

v_gene: TRBV4-1
j_gene: TRBJ1-2
CDR3aa: ASSRSILARDRGLYGYT

v_gene: TRBV11-2
j_gene: TRBJ1-6
CDR3aa: ASSLSQTNSPLH

v_gene: TRBV19
j_gene: TRBJ1-1
CDR3aa: ASSIDQGAWNTEAF

v_gene: TRBV2
j_gene: TRBJ2-7
CDR3aa: ASSLAVYEQY

v_gene: TRBV5-6
j_gene: TRBJ1-6
CDR3aa: ASSREGGSSYNSPLH

v_gene: TRBV7-2
j_gene: TRBJ1-2
CDR3aa: ASSFRDRDNYGYT

v_gene: TRBV30
j_gene: TRBJ2-6
CDR3aa: AWIGTPSPLGANVLT

v_gene: TRBV19
j_gene: TRBJ1-1
CDR3aa: ASSRREGTTEAF

v_gene: TRBV5-1
j_gene: TRBJ1-3
CDR3aa: ASSYAGTGAGNTIY

v_gene: TRBV5-6
j_gene: TRBJ1-1
CDR3aa: ASSPGDRSYTEAF

v_gene: TRBV7-2
j_gene: TRBJ2-5
CDR3aa: ASSLVARGKGTQY

v_gene: TRBV19
j_gene: TRBJ1-6
CDR3aa: ASSSFGTSTPLH

v_gene: TRBV6-6
j_gene: TRBJ2-6
CDR3aa: ASSFTAGANVLT

v_gene: TRBV11-2
j_gene: TRBJ1-2
CDR3aa: ASSPVSGQGDGYT

v_gene: TRBV7-9
j_gene: TRBJ1-1
CDR3aa: ASSLVGGMAEAF

v_gene: TRBV6-2/TRBV6-3
j_gene: TRBJ2-7
CDR3aa: ASSYLASGRYEQY

v_gene: TRBV6-5
j_gene: TRBJ2-7
CDR3aa: ASSYSGGLNEQY

v_gene: TRBV13
j_gene: TRBJ1-6
CDR3aa: ASSSPRDRNSPLH

v_gene: TRBV2
j_gene: TRBJ1-5
CDR3aa: ASSATGIANQPQH

v_gene: TRBV2
j_gene: TRBJ1-1
CDR3aa: ASFQDRGGNTEAF

v_gene: TRBV18
j_gene: TRBJ1-2
CDR3aa: ASSLTWSGQGDGYT

v_gene: TRBV5-1
j_gene: TRBJ1-2
CDR3aa: ASSLPDRDPLYT

v_gene: TRBV5-6
j_gene: TRBJ2-3
CDR3aa: ASSLVAGGFGTQY

v_gene: TRBV27
j_gene: TRBJ2-1
CDR3aa: ASSLNPLTYNEQF

v_gene: TRBV4-1
j_gene: TRBJ1-1
CDR3aa: ASSQEWPGATEAF

v_gene: TRBV12-5
j_gene: TRBJ1-2
CDR3aa: ASGLVPLGDRNYGYT

v_gene: TRBV4-1
j_gene: TRBJ2-1
CDR3aa: ASSQDRSSNEQF

v_gene: TRBV7-8
j_gene: TRBJ2-1
CDR3aa: ASSGSGGPYNEQF

v_gene: TRBV4-1
j_gene: TRBJ2-7
CDR3aa: ASSPRPYRASYEQY

v_gene: TRBV3-1/TRBV3-2
j_gene: TRBJ1-1
CDR3aa: ASSHPGQTVEAF

v_gene: TRBV3-1/TRBV3-2
j_gene: TRBJ2-7
CDR3aa: ASSDRGYYEQY

v_gene: TRBV12-3/TRBV12-4
j_gene: TRBJ1-2
CDR3aa: ASGQLNYGYT

v_gene: TRBV7-2
j_gene: TRBJ1-1
CDR3aa: ASSLMGAGYTEAF

v_gene: TRBV28
j_gene: TRBJ2-1
CDR3aa: ASSLWGGSYNEQF

v_gene: TRBV4-3
j_gene: TRBJ1-2
CDR3aa: ASSPAPGDLGYGYT

v_gene: TRBV28
j_gene: TRBJ2-3
CDR3aa: ASAPFGTGDTDTQY

v_gene: TRBV30
j_gene: TRBJ2-3
CDR3aa: AWRPGGLSTDTQY

v_gene: TRBV7-3
j_gene: TRBJ2-3
CDR3aa: ASSSGGRGTDTQY